This T cell receptor beta chain is drawn from a study of OX40 agonist ivuxolimab in advanced cancers. General study points: CD4+ T cells averaged fewer expanded clones than CD8+ T cells. Doses of 0.1 to 3.0 mg/kg were accompanied by clonal expansion of CD4+ and CD8+ blood T cells by week 6.

Cycle 7 day 1, cycle 4 day 1, and baseline were the timepoints at which blood was sampled. Assay: immunoSEQ multiplex PCR; the TCRdb copy retains only in-frame clones and omits some. The sample consists of about 89,000 clones, just under 95% of them appearing once. The CDR3 totals 12 residues. The V end lost 8 bases, the J end lost 3 bases, and 11 bases lay between the germline ends. Per germline, CDR1 SGHVT and CDR2 SQSDAQ. Regarding this clone: Its antigen is unidentified.

The source material was CD4+ or CD8+ T cells sorted from blood, sampled in a trial of the OX40 agonist ivuxolimab. This TCR came from an adult with an advanced solid tumor such as melanoma, head and neck, liver or kidney cancer. This chain joins TRBV7-4 and TRBJ2-7; D is uncertain. The CDR3 protein is CASSAQRYEQYF. For the CDR3, the DNA is TGTGCCAGCTCGGCCCAACGCTACGAGCAGTACTTC.